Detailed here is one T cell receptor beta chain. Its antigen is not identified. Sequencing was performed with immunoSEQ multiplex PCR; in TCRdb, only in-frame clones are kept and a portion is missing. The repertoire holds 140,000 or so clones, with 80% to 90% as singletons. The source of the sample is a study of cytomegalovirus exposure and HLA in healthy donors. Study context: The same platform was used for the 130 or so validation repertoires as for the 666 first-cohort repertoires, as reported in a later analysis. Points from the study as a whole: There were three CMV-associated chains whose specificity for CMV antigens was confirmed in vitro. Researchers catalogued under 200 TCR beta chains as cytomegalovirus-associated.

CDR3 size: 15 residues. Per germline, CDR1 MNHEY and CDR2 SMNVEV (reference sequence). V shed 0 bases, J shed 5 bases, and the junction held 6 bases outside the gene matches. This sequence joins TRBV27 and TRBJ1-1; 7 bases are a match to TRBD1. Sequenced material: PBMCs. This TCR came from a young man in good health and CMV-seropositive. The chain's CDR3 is CASSLSLARGTEAFF. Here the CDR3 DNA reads TGTGCCAGCAGTTTATCGTTAGCCAGGGGGACTGAAGCTTTCTTT.